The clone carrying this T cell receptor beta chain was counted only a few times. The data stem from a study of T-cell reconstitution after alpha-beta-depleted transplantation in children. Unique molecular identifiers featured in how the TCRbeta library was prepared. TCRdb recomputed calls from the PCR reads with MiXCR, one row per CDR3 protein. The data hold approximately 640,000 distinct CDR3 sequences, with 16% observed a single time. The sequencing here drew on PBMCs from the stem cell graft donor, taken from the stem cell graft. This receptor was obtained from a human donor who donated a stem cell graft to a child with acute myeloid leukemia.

DNA for the CDR3: TGCAGTGCTAGGGGGTCCTCTCCCCCTGGAAACACCATATATTTT. It encodes CSARGSSPPGNTIYF. The chain joins TRBV20-1 to TRBJ1-3; unclear D gene. Germline V gene lookup returns CDR1 DFQATT and CDR2 SNEGSKA (reference sequence). Deletions cut 3 bases from V and 2 bases from J, with 14 bases between. The CDR3 is 15 amino acids.